This entry lists 9 T cell receptor beta chains sequenced from one sample in a study of T cells in Graves' hyperthyroidism and ophthalmopathy. Amplification of TCR beta CDR3 regions was performed using RNA transcripts as template. Initially, a first-round RT-PCR of the TCR CDR3 employed the HTBI primer set. TCRdb redid the calling of the multiplex PCR reads with MiXCR, one entry per CDR3 protein. In the table there are about 380,000 distinct CDR3 sequences, roughly 14% of which are singletons. The sequenced sample consisted of blood. The receptor set was obtained from a man under 40 with Graves' hyperthyroidism that later progressed to Graves' ophthalmopathy.

A note on this clonotype: Being one base from a much bigger clone, this may be a read error. The chain recombines TRBV7-3 with TRBJ2-1; 10 bases match TRBD2. Germline CDR1 and CDR2: SGHTA and FQGTGA. J was trimmed by 4 bases and V by 5 bases; bases with no gene match: 5. The length of the CDR3 is 15 residues. The CDR3 loop reads CASSTTSGEYNEQFF. The CDR3 DNA is TGTGCCAGCAGCACCACTAGCGGGGAGTACAATGAGCAGTTCTTC.

This clonotype was observed many times. This chain joins TRBV6-5 and TRBJ1-1; unclear D gene. Trimming took 0 bases from V and 3 from J, leaving 5 bases between them. The CDR3 spans 13 residues. Germline CDR1 is MNHEY and CDR2 is SVGAGI. CDR3 DNA: TGTGCCAGCAGTTACTCCTTGGACACTGAAGCTTTCTTT. This translates into CASSYSLDTEAFF.

This clonotype has a handful of counts. V gene TRBV28 combines with J gene TRBJ1-5; possibly TRBD1 for D (5 bases). The V end was cut by 1 base, the J end by 3 bases, with 10 bases between. The CDR3 covers 15 residues. Germline V gene data show CDR1 as MDHEN and CDR2 as SYDVKM. CDR3 sequence (DNA): TGTGCCAGCAGTTTATTGACAGATCCCAATCAGCCCCAGCATTTT. Translation: CASSLLTDPNQPQHF.

This clonotype has just a few counts. This chain connects TRBV4-2 to TRBJ1-2; possibly TRBD1 for D (6 bases). This CDR3 is built from 16 residues. Deletions cut 0 bases from V and 3 bases from J, with 14 bases between. The germline gives CDR1 LGHNA, CDR2 YNFKEQ. The CDR3 reads CASSQDTEGGYYGYTF. The CDR3 DNA reads TGTGCCAGCAGCCAAGATACAGAAGGGGGGTACTATGGCTACACCTTC.

This clonotype came up many times. The gene calls are TRBV7-9 and TRBJ2-1; TRBD2 matches 8 bases. Germline V gene lookup returns CDR1 SEHNR and CDR2 FQNEAQ (reference sequence). Germline trimming cut 2 bases from V and 5 bases from J; bases unmatched to any gene: 5. The CDR3 is made up of 15 amino acids. The chain's CDR3 is CASSLSRGGDNEQFF. The CDR3 DNA reads as TGTGCCAGCAGCTTATCTCGGGGGGGGGACAATGAGCAGTTCTTC.

V is TRBV25-1 and J is TRBJ1-1; a weak D match, TRBD1 (6 bases). Germline V gene sequence: CDR1 MGHDK, CDR2 SYGVNS. Trimming removed 2 bases at V and 8 bases at J, with 9 bases between. The CDR3 sequence is 12 residues long. CDR3 coding DNA: TGTGCCAGCAGTGAAGGTCAGGGGGAAGCTTTCTTT. Amino acids: CASSEGQGEAFF.

This clonotype was observed at least ten times. The chain recombines TRBV6-5 with TRBJ2-1, with D possibly matching TRBD2 (6 bases). Per the germline V gene, CDR1 is MNHEY and CDR2 is SVGAGI. Trimming left V 0 bases short and J 4 bases short, with 19 bases between. CDR3 length: 18 residues. As DNA, the CDR3 is TGTGCCAGCAGTTACTCGTCTCCGACCGGGACTTATTACAATGAGCAGTTCTTC. Translated, it gives CASSYSSPTGTYYNEQFF.

This sequence joins TRBV5-5 and TRBJ2-3; D is ambiguous. V lost 1 base to trimming and J lost 4 bases, with 13 bases between them. CDR1 and CDR2 (germline): SGHKS, YYEKEE (reference sequence). This CDR3 spans 15 amino acids. The CDR3 DNA follows: TGTGCCAGCAGCTTGAGAGGATCAGGTCCAGATACGCAGTATTTT. It yields the protein CASSLRGSGPDTQYF.

The V and J genes are TRBV20-1 and TRBJ2-5; no definite D call. The germline V and J ends were trimmed by 6 bases and 1 base, with 15 bases remaining between them. The CDR3 runs 14 residues. CDR1 is DFQATT and CDR2 is SNEGSKA in the germline V gene (reference sequence). The CDR3 is CSAVYRQSQETQYF. CDR3 sequence (DNA): TGCAGTGCCGTATATAGACAAAGCCAAGAGACCCAGTACTTC.